This TCR beta chain emerged from a study of CD8+CD57+ T cells in acquired aplastic anemia. Genomic DNA served as template for TCR beta VDJ and CDR3 profiling. Via MiXCR, TCRdb re-called the reads, giving one row per CDR3 protein. The sample records some 200,000 distinct CDR3 sequences, approximately 51% being singletons. This clonotype was seen ten or more times. Germline CDR1 and CDR2: SGDLS and YYNGEE. CDR3 length: 14 amino acids. Unmatched junction bases numbered 5, after V lost 3 bases and J lost 3 bases. Patients included in sequencing had previously demonstrated CD8+CD57+ cell expansion by flow cytometry.

The TCR originated in a human donor with aplastic anemia. The V call is TRBV9, the J call TRBJ2-5; TRBD1 matches 7 bases. Material: sorted CD4+, CD8+, or CD8+CD57+ T cells (not recorded which) from PBMCs. The CDR3 DNA sequence: TGTGCCAGCAGCGCGTTAACAGGGGAAGAGACCCAGTACTTC. This translates into CASSALTGEETQYF.